This TCR beta chain was identified during a study of blood T cell repertoires in COVID-19. Authors' methods: Amplification of reference gene primers was used by the study to estimate nucleated cell counts. Clones were sequenced by immunoSEQ multiplex PCR, and TCRdb holds only the in-frame ones, with some missing. V and J calls and clone size are given by that table; D and trimming were obtained from the DNA. The sample lists 150,000 or so clones; about 85% were seen once. Patients in Seattle were enrolled during active infection, then followed longitudinally. Source material: peripheral blood. The origin of this receptor is a man in his fifties or sixties with COVID-19, enrolled during active disease.

The CDR3, as DNA: TGTGCCAGCAGCGGACAGGGCTTCCAAGAGACCCAGTACTTC. It codes for CASSGQGFQETQYF. The V and J genes are TRBV7-2 and TRBJ2-5; 8 nucleotides match TRBD1. CDR1 is SGHTA, CDR2 FQGNSA, per germline. The J segment lost 1 base and the V segment lost 5 bases, leaving 3 bases of the junction unmatched. CDR3 length equals 14 residues.